This TCR beta chain was found in a study of blood T cell repertoires in COVID-19. About the study: PBMCs, B-cell-depleted T cells, or T cells were the source of the cDNA or gDNA that made up the material.

Some clones are missing from TCRdb's copy, which holds only in-frame ones; the method was immunoSEQ multiplex PCR. The sample contains about 200,000 clones, approximately 80% of which appear only once. This CDR3 is 13 amino acids long. Germline-derived CDR1 and CDR2 are MRHNA and SNTAGT. V dropped 6 bases and J dropped 5 bases, with 13 bases sitting between them. Self-reported history from a screening survey and questionnaire set each donor's cohort. The specimen sequenced was PBMCs or T cells enriched from blood (not recorded which). V and J are TRBV6-4 and TRBJ1-1, with D maybe TRBD1 (5 bases). The sequence was obtained from a middle-aged woman with acute COVID-19. CDR3 in amino acids: CASSEIAGTEAFF. The DNA for the CDR3 is TGTGCCAGCAGCGAGATAGCAGGGACTGAAGCTTTCTTT.